This T cell receptor beta chain is from a study of T cells after yellow fever vaccination. Across the study: Fractions of limited cellularity were prepared by means of SMART-Seq v4 Ultra Low Input.

This clonotype was seen only a few times. Antigen unknown. TCRdb re-derived calls from the 5' RACE reads in MiXCR, one entry per CDR3 protein. The repertoire consists of about 630,000 distinct CDR3 sequences, with 9% to 15% occurring once and the leading ten covering about 16%. Study outcomes and limitations: Most clones from primary vaccination resurfaced after the booster (roughly 96% CD4, 88% CD8).

This TCR derives from a man aged 25 to 45 who received the YFV17D yellow fever vaccine. The source was PBMCs, collected on the day of the yellow fever booster vaccination.

CDR3 residues: CASSLGLLAGDWETQYF. CDR3 nucleotide sequence: TGTGCCAGCAGCTTGGGCCTACTAGCGGGAGATTGGGAGACCCAGTACTTC. The chain combines TRBV11-2 with TRBJ2-5, with 11 bases lining up with TRBD2. V lost 3 bases, J lost 5 bases, and 11 bases stayed unmatched. CDR3 length equals 17 residues. The V gene's germline CDR1 is SGHAT and CDR2 FQNNGV.